This TCR beta chain was obtained from a study of regulatory T cells in long-lasting Graves disease. Across the study: Those Graves' patients who were newly diagnosed had been on antithyroid drugs under 3 months.

This clonotype was detected only a few times. Germline V gene lookup returns CDR1 SGHVS and CDR2 FQNEAQ. V dropped 6 bases and J dropped 3 bases, with 19 bases sitting between them. The CDR3 runs 16 residues. Arm-PCR with iRepertoire HTBI primers amplified the CDR3 regions for these TCR beta libraries. TCRdb used MiXCR to reprocess the multiplex PCR reads, holding one entry per CDR3 protein. The repertoire holds about 540,000 distinct CDR3 sequences, with roughly 13% as singletons. Time point indicated: newly diagnosed GD, antithyroid drugs for less than 3 months. There was RNA extracted from PBMCs, and the TCR library was made from it. Diagnosing Graves' disease relied on the American Thyroid Association guidelines. These data were also filed under a second study, of T cells in Graves' hyperthyroidism and ophthalmopathy.

The sequences come from peripheral blood mononuclear cells (PBMCs), collected at new diagnosis, from a patient treated with antithyroid drugs. The rearrangement uses TRBV7-8 and TRBJ2-3; tentatively, D is TRBD2 (5 bases). The source is a man younger than 40 with Graves disease. The CDR3 spells CASSRVGVLLTDTQYF. The CDR3 region has the DNA TGTGCCAGCAGTAGAGTGGGAGTTCTTCTTACAGATACGCAGTATTTT. The whole variable domain, filled in from reference TRBV7-8 and TRBJ2-3, reads GAGVSQSPRYKVAKRGQDVALRCDPISGHVSLFWYQQALGQGPEFLTYFQNEAQLDKSGLPSDRFFAERPEGSVSTLKIQRTQQEDSAVYLCASSRVGVLLTDTQYFGPGTRLTVL.